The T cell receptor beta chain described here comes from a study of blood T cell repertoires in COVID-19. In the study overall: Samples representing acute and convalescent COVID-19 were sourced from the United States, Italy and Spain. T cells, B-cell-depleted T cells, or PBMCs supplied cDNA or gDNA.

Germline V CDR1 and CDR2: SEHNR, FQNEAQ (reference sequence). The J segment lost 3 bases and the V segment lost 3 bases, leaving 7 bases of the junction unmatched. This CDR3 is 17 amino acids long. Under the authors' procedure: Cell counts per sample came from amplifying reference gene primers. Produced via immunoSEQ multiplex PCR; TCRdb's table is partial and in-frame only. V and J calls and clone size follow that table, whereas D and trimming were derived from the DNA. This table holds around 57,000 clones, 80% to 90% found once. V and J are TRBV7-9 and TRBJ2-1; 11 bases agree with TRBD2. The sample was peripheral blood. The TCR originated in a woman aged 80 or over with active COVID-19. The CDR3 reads CASSFFASGGYYNEQFF. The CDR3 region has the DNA TGTGCCAGCAGCTTTTTTGCTAGCGGGGGGTACTACAATGAGCAGTTCTTC.